A selection of T cell receptor beta chains follows, all from one sample in a study of shared T cell receptors in the human thymus. Only in-frame clones appear in the TCRdb table, and some are missing; sequencing was by immunoSEQ multiplex PCR. The sample lists hundreds of thousands of clones, around 85% occurring once. The sample also formed part of further work on human thymus T cells.

The specimen was thymocytes. The receptors stem from a girl under two years old with a congenital heart defect. CDR3s include the opening cysteine and the closing phenylalanine or tryptophan. The D gene is left open where the match is weak. The listing skips clone size in some rows; elsewhere it reads once, few, many or a size class.

CDR3	DNA	D	J	V	size
CASSQDRSGSGLFAYTF	TGCGCCAGCAGCCAAGACCGCTCAGGGTCTGGTCTTTTCGCCTACACCTTC	-	TRBJ1-2	TRBV4-3	-
CASTTNGMYPRLTYRDNYGYTF	TGTGCCAGCACCACGAACGGGATGTACCCCCGTTTGACGTACCGGGATAACTATGGCTACACCTTC	-	TRBJ1-2	TRBV2	-
CASSQDSRRGSGGQYNEQFF	TGTGCCAGCAGCCAAGATTCAAGGCGTGGTAGCGGGGGGCAATACAATGAGCAGTTCTTC	TRBD2	TRBJ2-1	TRBV4-2	-
CASSLRPGGVYGYTF	TGTGCCAGCAGTTTACGGCCAGGGGGCGTCTATGGCTACACCTTC	TRBD1	TRBJ1-2	TRBV28	-
CASSQGKGRIRGIRGYEQYF	TGCGCCAGCAGCCAGGGTAAAGGACGGATTCGAGGGATACGGGGCTACGAGCAGTACTTC	-	TRBJ2-7	TRBV4-3	-
CASSTQTGTNTEAFF	TGTGCCAGCAGCACCCAGACAGGGACGAACACTGAAGCTTTCTTT	TRBD1	TRBJ1-1	TRBV9	-
CASTTGGRPQHF	TGTGCCAGTACTACAGGGGGGCGGCCCCAGCATTTT	TRBD1	TRBJ1-5	TRBV2	-
CASSLFLGNRFYGYTF	TGTGCCAGCAGCTTATTTTTGGGGAACAGGTTCTATGGCTACACCTTC	-	TRBJ1-2	TRBV7-9	-
CASSQEKIFPGQSSGNTIYF	TGTGCCAGCAGCCAAGAAAAAATTTTCCCGGGACAGAGCTCTGGAAACACCATATATTTT	TRBD1	TRBJ1-3	TRBV14	few
CAISERGSADTQYF	TGTGCCATCAGTGAACGCGGGAGCGCAGATACGCAGTATTTT	TRBD2	TRBJ2-3	TRBV10-3	-
CASSQYFPDRNTEAFF	TGCGCCAGCAGCCAATATTTTCCGGACAGAAACACTGAAGCTTTCTTT	-	TRBJ1-1	TRBV4-1	-
CASSLGPTGGNEQYF	TGTGCCAGCAGCTTAGGACCAACCGGGGGTAACGAGCAGTACTTC	-	TRBJ2-7	TRBV7-2	once
CASSSMGEGSKAFF	TGTGCCAGCAGCTCGATGGGGGAGGGTTCTAAAGCTTTCTTT	-	TRBJ1-1	TRBV7-9	-
CASSQVEGQGHYEQYF	TGCGCCAGCAGCCAAGTCGAGGGACAGGGGCACTACGAGCAGTACTTC	TRBD1	TRBJ2-7	TRBV4-1	once
CASSVVEGADYGYTF	TGTGCCAGCAGCGTAGTTGAAGGGGCTGACTATGGCTACACCTTC	-	TRBJ1-2	TRBV9	-
CASSDSPLGGRTSGANVLTF	TGTGCCAGCAGTGACTCCCCTCTCGGGGGTCGAACCTCTGGGGCCAACGTCCTGACTTTC	-	TRBJ2-6	TRBV6-4	-
CASSLSAGVGDTEAFF	TGTGCCAGCAGTTTATCGGCAGGGGTGGGGGACACTGAAGCTTTCTTT	-	TRBJ1-1	TRBV27	-
CASSNQDREYGYTF	TGTGCCAGCAGTAACCAGGACAGAGAGTATGGCTACACCTTC	-	TRBJ1-2	TRBV6-5	-
CASSLVVPGQGDTEAFF	TGCGCCAGCAGCTTAGTAGTTCCGGGACAGGGGGACACTGAAGCTTTCTTT	TRBD1	TRBJ1-1	TRBV5-1	-
CASSHKTQGWDTGELFF	TGCGCCAGCAGCCACAAAACACAGGGGTGGGACACCGGGGAGCTGTTTTTT	TRBD1	TRBJ2-2	TRBV4-3	-
CASRLTGTESTDTQYF	TGTGCCAGCAGACTAACCGGGACTGAGAGCACAGATACGCAGTATTTT	-	TRBJ2-3	TRBV27	-
CSVESRGTQRRGTSHEQFF	TGCAGCGTTGAATCTCGGGGCACCCAGCGCAGGGGTACATCTCATGAGCAGTTCTTC	-	TRBJ2-1	TRBV29-1	-
CASSFHRGGVGRAPDYEQYF	TGTGCCAGCAGTTTCCATAGGGGGGGGGTCGGGCGTGCACCGGACTACGAGCAGTACTTC	-	TRBJ2-7	TRBV27	-
CASSSTCRDRFYEQYF	TGCGCCAGCAGCTCCACGTGCCGGGACAGGTTCTACGAGCAGTACTTC	TRBD1	TRBJ2-7	TRBV5-1	-
CASSHPLRGAVRLDTF	TGCGCCAGCAGCCACCCACTACGGGGGGCTGTCCGTCTCGACACCTTC	-	TRBJ1-2	TRBV4-1	-
CASSGSAIEAFF	TGTGCCAGCAGTGGGAGCGCGATTGAAGCTTTCTTT	-	TRBJ1-1	TRBV6-1	-
CASSPRRGGYCEQFF	TGTGCCAGCAGCCCCCGGCGGGGGGGTTACTGTGAGCAGTTCTTC	TRBD2	TRBJ2-1	TRBV13	-
CASRLDRELGQPQHF	TGTGCCAGTAGGCTTGACAGGGAACTCGGTCAGCCCCAGCATTTT	TRBD1	TRBJ1-5	TRBV19	-
CASSRKPETGYGYTF	TGCGCCAGCAGTCGAAAACCCGAGACAGGCTATGGCTACACCTTC	-	TRBJ1-2	TRBV23-1	-
CASSEGGNGNTEAFF	TGTGCCAGCAGTGAGGGGGGGAACGGGAACACTGAAGCTTTCTTT	-	TRBJ1-1	TRBV25-1	-
CASSLGHILNEQFF	TGCGCCAGCAGCTTGGGACACATTCTTAATGAGCAGTTCTTC	-	TRBJ2-1	TRBV5-1	-
CASSLGTGVRGYTF	TGTGCCAGCAGCTTAGGGACAGGAGTCCGTGGCTACACCTTC	TRBD1	TRBJ1-2	TRBV11-2	-
CASSCRDRGREQYF	TGTGCCAGCAGTTGCCGGGACAGGGGCCGCGAGCAGTACTTC	TRBD1	TRBJ2-7	TRBV6-5	-
CASSRGLGVSGNTIYF	TGTGCCAGCAGCAGAGGATTAGGGGTCTCTGGAAACACCATATATTTT	-	TRBJ1-3	TRBV7-6	-
CASKATRGSGNTIYF	TGTGCCAGCAAGGCGACGCGGGGCTCTGGAAACACCATATATTTT	-	TRBJ1-3	TRBV19	-
CASSLSAGKDSGANVLTF	TGTGCCAGCAGCTTGTCGGCAGGGAAAGATTCTGGGGCCAACGTCCTGACTTTC	-	TRBJ2-6	TRBV7-2	-
CASRETGGSGIRGYTF	TGTGCCAGCAGGGAGACAGGGGGCTCAGGGATCCGGGGCTACACCTTC	TRBD1	TRBJ1-2	TRBV27	-
CASKFRTDDNTGELFF	TGTGCCAGCAAGTTCAGGACAGACGATAACACCGGGGAGCTGTTTTTT	-	TRBJ2-2	TRBV6-4	-
CASSSSAREGGAYEQYF	TGCGCCAGCAGCTCGTCGGCGAGAGAGGGGGGGGCCTACGAGCAGTACTTC	-	TRBJ2-7	TRBV5-1	-
CSVGDRNYGYTF	TGCAGCGTTGGGGACAGGAACTATGGCTACACCTTC	TRBD1	TRBJ1-2	TRBV29-1	-
CASSKTGATGELFF	TGCGCCAGCAGCAAGACAGGGGCCACCGGGGAGCTGTTTTTT	TRBD1	TRBJ2-2	TRBV5-1	once
CASSPSGGGNEQYF	TGCGCCAGCAGTCCTAGCGGGGGGGGCAACGAGCAGTACTTC	TRBD2	TRBJ2-7	TRBV10-1	-
CASSASGTGVSNEQFF	TGTGCCAGCAGCGCATCCGGGACAGGGGTGTCGAATGAGCAGTTCTTC	TRBD1	TRBJ2-1	TRBV9	-
CASSLERNQGISVNQPQHF	TGTGCCAGCAGCTTGGAGCGGAACCAGGGGATTAGCGTCAATCAGCCCCAGCATTTT	-	TRBJ1-5	TRBV5-8	-
CASSERFSGDPLETAQYF	TGTGCCAGCAGTGAAAGATTCAGCGGTGACCCGCTCGAGACGGCCCAGTACTTC	-	TRBJ2-5	TRBV25-1	-
CASRPRTGTYEQYF	TGTGCCAGCAGGCCGAGGACAGGAACCTACGAGCAGTACTTC	TRBD1	TRBJ2-7	TRBV6-5	-